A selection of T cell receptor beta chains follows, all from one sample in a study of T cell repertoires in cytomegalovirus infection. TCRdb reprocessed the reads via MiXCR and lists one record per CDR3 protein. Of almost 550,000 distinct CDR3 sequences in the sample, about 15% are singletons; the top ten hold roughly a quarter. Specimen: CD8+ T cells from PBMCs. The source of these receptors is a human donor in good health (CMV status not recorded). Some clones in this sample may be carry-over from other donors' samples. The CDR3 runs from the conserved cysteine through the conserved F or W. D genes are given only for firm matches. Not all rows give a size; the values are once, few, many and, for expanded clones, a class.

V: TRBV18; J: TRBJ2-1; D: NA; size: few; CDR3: CASSPRDGTDYNEQFF; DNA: TGTGCCAGCTCACCCCGGGACGGGACGGACTACAATGAGCAGTTCTTC
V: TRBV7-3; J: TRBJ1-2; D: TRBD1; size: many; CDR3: CASSLLAPGQGVHGYTF; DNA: TGTGCCAGCAGCTTACTGGCCCCGGGACAGGGAGTTCATGGCTACACCTTC
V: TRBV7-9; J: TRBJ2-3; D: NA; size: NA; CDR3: CASSLRVQGTDTQYF; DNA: TGTGCCAGCAGCTTGAGGGTTCAGGGCACAGATACGCAGTATTTT
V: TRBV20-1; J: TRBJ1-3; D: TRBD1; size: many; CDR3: CSARDPDRGRNTIYF; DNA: TGCAGTGCTAGAGACCCGGACAGGGGTAGAAACACCATATATTTT
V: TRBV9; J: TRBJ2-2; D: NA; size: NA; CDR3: CASSVEGDGELFF; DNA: TGTGCCAGCAGCGTAGAGGGTGACGGGGAGCTGTTTTTT
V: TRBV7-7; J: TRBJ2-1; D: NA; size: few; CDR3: CASSLPGGRYYNEQFF; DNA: TGTGCCAGCAGCCTTCCTGGGGGCAGATACTACAATGAGCAGTTCTTC
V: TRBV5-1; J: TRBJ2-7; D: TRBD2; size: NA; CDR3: CASSSLQGLNGDEQYF; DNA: TGCGCCAGCAGCTCGCTTCAGGGACTAAACGGTGACGAGCAGTACTTC
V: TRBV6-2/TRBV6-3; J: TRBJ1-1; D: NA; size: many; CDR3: CASSYKRDWSTEAFF; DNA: TGTGCCAGCAGTTACAAAAGGGATTGGAGCACTGAAGCTTTCTTT
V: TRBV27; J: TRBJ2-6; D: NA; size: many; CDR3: CASSSPVAGANVLTF; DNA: TGTGCCAGCAGTTCCCCAGTAGCTGGGGCCAACGTCCTGACTTTC
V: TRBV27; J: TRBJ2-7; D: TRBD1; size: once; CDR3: CASRDRGLGYEQYF; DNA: TGTGCCAGCAGGGACAGGGGGCTAGGCTACGAGCAGTACTTC
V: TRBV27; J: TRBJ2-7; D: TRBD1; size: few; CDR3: CASSPDRDGEQYF; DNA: TGTGCCAGCTCTCCCGACAGGGACGGCGAGCAGTACTTC
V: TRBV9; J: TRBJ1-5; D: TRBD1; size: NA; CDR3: CASSVGSGGGKLHF; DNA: TGTGCCAGCAGCGTAGGCTCAGGGGGCGGGAAGTTACATTTT
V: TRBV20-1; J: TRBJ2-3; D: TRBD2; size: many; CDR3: CSAGGGTTQGNTQYF; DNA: TGCAGTGCTGGGGGGGGGACTACCCAAGGAAATACGCAGTATTTT
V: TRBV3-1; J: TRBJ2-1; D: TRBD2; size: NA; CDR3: CASSQMGLAGPNEQFF; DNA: TGTGCCAGCAGCCAGATGGGACTAGCGGGACCCAATGAGCAGTTCTTC
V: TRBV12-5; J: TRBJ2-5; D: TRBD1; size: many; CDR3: CASGNRTGWEETQYF; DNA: TGTGCTAGTGGTAATCGGACAGGTTGGGAAGAGACCCAGTACTTC
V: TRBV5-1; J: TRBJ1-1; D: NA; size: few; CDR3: CASSYESAEAFF; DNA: TGCGCCAGCAGCTACGAATCGGCTGAAGCTTTCTTT
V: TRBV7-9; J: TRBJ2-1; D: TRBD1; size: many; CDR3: CASISLSGGRLLDEQFF; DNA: TGTGCCAGCATCTCACTATCAGGGGGTCGATTGCTGGATGAGCAGTTCTTC
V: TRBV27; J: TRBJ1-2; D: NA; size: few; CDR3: CASSSTPAPNSRGYTF; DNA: TGTGCCAGCAGTTCGACCCCAGCTCCGAATTCTCGGGGCTACACCTTC
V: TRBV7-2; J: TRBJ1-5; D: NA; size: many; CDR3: CASSPDGGGSGNQPQHF; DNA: TGTGCCAGCAGCCCGGATGGCGGAGGGTCGGGCAATCAGCCCCAGCATTTT
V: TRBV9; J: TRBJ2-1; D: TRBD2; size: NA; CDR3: CASSLFRAGGREQFF; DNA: TGTGCCAGCAGCCTATTTCGAGCGGGGGGGCGTGAGCAGTTCTTC
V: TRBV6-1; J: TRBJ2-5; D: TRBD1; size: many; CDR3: CASRGTGGGYQETQYF; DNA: TGTGCCAGCAGAGGGACAGGGGGCGGATACCAAGAGACCCAGTACTTC
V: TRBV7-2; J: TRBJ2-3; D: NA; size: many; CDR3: CASSLLSGEADTQYF; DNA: TGTGCCAGCAGCTTATTGTCGGGAGAAGCAGATACGCAGTATTTT
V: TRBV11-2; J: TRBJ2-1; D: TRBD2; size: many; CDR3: CASSLDTGGDEQFF; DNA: TGTGCCAGCAGCTTAGACACCGGGGGGGATGAGCAGTTCTTC
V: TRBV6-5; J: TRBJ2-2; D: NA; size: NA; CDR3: CASSYPREGINTGELFF; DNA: TGTGCCAGCAGTTACCCCCGAGAAGGAATAAACACCGGGGAGCTGTTTTTT
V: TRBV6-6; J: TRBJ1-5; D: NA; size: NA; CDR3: CASGYRLGSNQPQHF; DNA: TGTGCCAGCGGATACCGATTAGGGAGCAATCAGCCCCAGCATTTT
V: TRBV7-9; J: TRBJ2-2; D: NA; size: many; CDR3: CASSETRSTGELFF; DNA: TGTGCCAGCAGCGAGACTAGAAGCACCGGGGAGCTGTTTTTT
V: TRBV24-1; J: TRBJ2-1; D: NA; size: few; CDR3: CATSDFAESSYNEQFF; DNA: TGTGCCACCAGTGATTTTGCCGAGAGCTCCTACAATGAGCAGTTCTTC
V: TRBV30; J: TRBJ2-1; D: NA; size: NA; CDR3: CACGSPTSYNEQFF; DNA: TGTGCGTGCGGAAGCCCAACCTCCTACAATGAGCAGTTCTTC